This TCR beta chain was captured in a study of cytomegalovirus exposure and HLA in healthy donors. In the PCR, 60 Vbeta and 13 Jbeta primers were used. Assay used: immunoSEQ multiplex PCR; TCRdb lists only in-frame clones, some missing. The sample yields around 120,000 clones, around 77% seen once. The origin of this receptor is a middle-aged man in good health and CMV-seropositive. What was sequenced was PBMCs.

For the CDR3, the DNA is TGTGCCTGGAGTGTAGAGGCAAGTTCACCCCTCCACTTT. Its protein product is CAWSVEASSPLHF. The chain combines TRBV30 with TRBJ1-6; D not certain. The CDR3 has 13 residues. The V end lost 0 bases, the J end lost 9 bases, and 9 bases lay between the germline ends. Germline-derived CDR1 and CDR2 are GTSNPN and SVGIG (reference sequence).